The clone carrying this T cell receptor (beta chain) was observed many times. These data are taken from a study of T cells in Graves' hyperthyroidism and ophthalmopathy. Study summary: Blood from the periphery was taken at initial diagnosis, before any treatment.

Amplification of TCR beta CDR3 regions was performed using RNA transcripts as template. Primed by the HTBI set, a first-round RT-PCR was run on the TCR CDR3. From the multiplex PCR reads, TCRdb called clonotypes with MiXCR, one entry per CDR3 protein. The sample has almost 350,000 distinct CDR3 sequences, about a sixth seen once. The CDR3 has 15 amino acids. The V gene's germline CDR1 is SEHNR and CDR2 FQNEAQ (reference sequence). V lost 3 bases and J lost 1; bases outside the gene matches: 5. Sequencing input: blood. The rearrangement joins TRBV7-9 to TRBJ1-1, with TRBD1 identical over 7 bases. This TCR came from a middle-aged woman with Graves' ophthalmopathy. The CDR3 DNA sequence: TGTGCCAGCAGCTTGGGGGACAGAGAGAACACTGAAGCTTTCTTT. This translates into CASSLGDRENTEAFF. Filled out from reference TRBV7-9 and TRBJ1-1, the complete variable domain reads DTGVSQNPRHKITKRGQNVTFRCDPISEHNRLYWYRQTLGQGPEFLTYFQNEAQLEKSRLLSDRFSAERPKGSFSTLEIQRTEQGDSAMYLCASSLGDRENTEAFFGQGTRLTVV.